This TCR beta chain was profiled in a study of T cells after yellow fever vaccination. This CDR3 has 15 residues. CDR1 is SGHKS, CDR2 YYEKEE, per germline (reference sequence). Between the trimmed V and J ends, which lost 4 bases and 3 bases, there was a span of 11 bases. Regarding the study as a whole: A large majority of primary-vaccination clones showed up again after the booster (around 96% CD4, around 85% CD8). The bulk population could contribute abundant contaminating clonotypes to FACS-sorted repertoires.

Template-switching 5'RACE yielded the TCR cDNA; a universal primer site and UMIs were added in the process. One entry per CDR3 protein results from TCRdb running MiXCR on the 5' RACE reads. The sample comprises a few hundred thousand distinct CDR3 sequences, around a sixth of which are singletons, and about 18% rests with the top ten. This clonotype was observed a handful of times. Its specificity is not known. Sequencing was performed on PBMCs, taken before the yellow fever booster vaccination. The source is a man aged 18 to 30 who received the YFV17D yellow fever vaccine. The rearrangement joins TRBV5-5 to TRBJ1-6, with D unresolved. The chain's CDR3 is CASSVRPIYNSPLHF. The CDR3 coding sequence is TGTGCCAGCAGCGTCCGCCCCATCTATAATTCACCCCTCCACTTT.